This T cell receptor (beta chain) originates from a study of untreated major depressive disorder. General study results and limits: Three preselected Vbeta families were the sole sequencing comparisons.

No current or lifetime mood disorder and depressive symptom score of 5 or less defined controls. Participants with major medical conditions, Axis I/II comorbidities, regular medication or illicit drug use were excluded. In regard to this clone: The antigen remains undetermined.

Clones were sequenced by immunoSEQ multiplex PCR, and TCRdb holds only the in-frame ones, with some missing. The sample consists of 20,000 or so clones, 85% of them appearing once. This TCR was sampled from a woman aged 25 to 39 in good health. What was sequenced was CD4+ T cells from PBMCs.

The CDR3 region is CAISDAGELFF. CDR3 DNA sequence: TGTGCCATCAGTGATGCCGGGGAGCTGTTTTTT. The chain is built from TRBV10-3 and TRBJ2-2; unclear D gene. This CDR3 comprises 11 residues. Germline V CDR1 and CDR2: ENHRY, SYGVKD. V lost 3 bases and J lost 6, with 2 bases in between.